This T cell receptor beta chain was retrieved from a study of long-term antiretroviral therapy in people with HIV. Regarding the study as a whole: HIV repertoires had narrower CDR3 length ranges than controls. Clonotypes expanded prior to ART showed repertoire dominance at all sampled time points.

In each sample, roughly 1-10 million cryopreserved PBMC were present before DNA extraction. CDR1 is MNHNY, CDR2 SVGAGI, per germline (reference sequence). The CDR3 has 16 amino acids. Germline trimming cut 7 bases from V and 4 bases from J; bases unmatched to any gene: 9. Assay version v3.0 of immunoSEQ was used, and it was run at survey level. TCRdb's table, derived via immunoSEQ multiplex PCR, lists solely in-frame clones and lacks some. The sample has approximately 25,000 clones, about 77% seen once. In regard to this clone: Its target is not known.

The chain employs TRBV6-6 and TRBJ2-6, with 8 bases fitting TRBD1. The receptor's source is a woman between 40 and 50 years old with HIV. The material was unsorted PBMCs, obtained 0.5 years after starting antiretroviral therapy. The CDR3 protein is CASTRDRPLGANVLTF. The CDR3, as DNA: TGTGCCAGCACTCGGGACAGGCCGCTCGGGGCCAACGTCCTGACTTTC.